This TCR beta chain was documented in a study of OX40 agonist ivuxolimab in advanced cancers. Some clones are missing from TCRdb's copy, which holds only in-frame ones; the method was immunoSEQ multiplex PCR. The sample includes tens of thousands of clones, more than 75% seen only once; the top ten take about 22%. The germline V gene encodes CDR1 MDHEN and CDR2 SYDVKM. The J segment lost 6 bases and the V segment lost 2 bases, leaving 2 bases of the junction unmatched. There are 13 residues in the CDR3. The V gene is TRBV28, the J gene TRBJ2-7; 9 bases fit TRBD1. This receptor was taken from an adult with an advanced solid tumor such as melanoma, head and neck, liver or kidney cancer. The sequenced sample was CD4+ or CD8+ T cells sorted from blood, obtained in a trial of the OX40 agonist ivuxolimab. DNA for the CDR3: TGTGCCAGCAGTTTAAACAGGGGGCGCGAGCAGTACTTC. Its protein product is CASSLNRGREQYF.